The entry below gives a single T cell receptor (beta chain) sequence along with its context. The study reverse transcribed the entire isolated RNA, so it sequenced expressed TCRB transcripts. TCRdb keeps only in-frame clones here, not all; method: immunoSEQ multiplex PCR. The sample lists 500,000 to 700,000 clones, 15% to 17% occurring once. This specimen comes from a study of beta chain features in type 1 diabetes. Germline V gene sequence: CDR1 SGDLS, CDR2 YYNGEE. Losses at the gene ends were 0 bases for V and 6 bases for J; bases not matched to a gene: 6. The CDR3 is 15 residues long. The clonotype was recovered from a man younger than 35 in good health. This chain connects TRBV9 to TRBJ1-5, with 7 bases lining up with TRBD1. Input material: naive CD4+ T cells from blood. CDR3 nucleotide sequence: TGTGCCAGCAGCGTAGGACAGGGCGAGGTTCAGCCCCAGCATTTT. This encodes CASSVGQGEVQPQHF.